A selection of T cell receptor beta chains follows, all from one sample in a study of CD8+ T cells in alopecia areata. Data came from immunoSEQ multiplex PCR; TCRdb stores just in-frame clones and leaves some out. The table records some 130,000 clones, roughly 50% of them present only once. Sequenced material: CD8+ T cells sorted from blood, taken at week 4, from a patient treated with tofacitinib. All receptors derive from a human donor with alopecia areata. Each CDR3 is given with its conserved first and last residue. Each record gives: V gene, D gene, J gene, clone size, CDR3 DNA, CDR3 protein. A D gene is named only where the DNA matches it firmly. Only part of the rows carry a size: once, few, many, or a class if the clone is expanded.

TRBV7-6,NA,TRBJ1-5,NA,TGTGCCAGCAGCTCGGGGCAGGGACGGATTGGGAGCAATCAGCCCCAGCATTTT,CASSSGQGRIGSNQPQHF
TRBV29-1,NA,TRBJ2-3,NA,TGCAGCGTCATGGCGGGCACAGATACGCAGTATTTT,CSVMAGTDTQYF
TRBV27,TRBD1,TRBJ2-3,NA,TGTGCCACCGCATCCCAGACAGGGGCCACAGATACGCAGTATTTT,CATASQTGATDTQYF
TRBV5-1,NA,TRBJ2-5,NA,TGCGCCAGCAGCTATATAGGAGAGTACCAAGAGACCCAGTACTTC,CASSYIGEYQETQYF
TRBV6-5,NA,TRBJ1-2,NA,TGTGCCAGCAGTGCCCTTCTAGGCTATGGCTACACCTTC,CASSALLGYGYTF
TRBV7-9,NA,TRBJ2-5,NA,TGTGCCAGCAGCCAGGTGGGGTCTGGGGAGACCCAGTACTTC,CASSQVGSGETQYF
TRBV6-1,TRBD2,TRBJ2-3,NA,TGTGCCAGCAGTGAAGGTAGCGGGGGAGCAGATACGCAGTATTTT,CASSEGSGGADTQYF
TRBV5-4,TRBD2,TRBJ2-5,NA,TGTGCCAGCAGCTTGGGGCTAGCGGGGCTGTACCAAGAGACCCAGTACTTC,CASSLGLAGLYQETQYF
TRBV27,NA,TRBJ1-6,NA,TGTGCCAGCAGTTTACCCAGGGCAGGGTCACCCCTCCACTTT,CASSLPRAGSPLHF
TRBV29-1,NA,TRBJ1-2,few,TGCAGCGTTGAGCCGGGGGCGATCGGCTACACCTTC,CSVEPGAIGYTF
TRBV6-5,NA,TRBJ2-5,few,TGTGCTTCCTGTTTGGGGCAGGAGGAGACCCAGTACTTC,CASCLGQEETQYF
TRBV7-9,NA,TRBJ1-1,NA,TGTGCCAGCAGCCCGCGGTCCAAGAACACTGAAGCTTTCTTT,CASSPRSKNTEAFF
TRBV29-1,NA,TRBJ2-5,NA,TGCAGCGCTCATGGGGAGACCCAGTACTTC,CSAHGETQYF
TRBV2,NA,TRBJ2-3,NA,TGTGCCAGACGGATCCCGACAGAAGATACGCAGTATTTT,CARRIPTEDTQYF
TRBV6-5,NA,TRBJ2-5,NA,TGTGCCAGCAGTTACTTCGGGTCTGAGCACCGAGAGACCCAGTACTTC,CASSYFGSEHRETQYF
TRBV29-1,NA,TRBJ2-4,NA,TGCAGCGTTGTGTCGTTAGCCAAAAACATTCAGTACTTC,CSVVSLAKNIQYF
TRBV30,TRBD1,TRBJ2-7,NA,TGTGCCTATTCGACAGGGGGGTACGAGCAGTACTTC,CAYSTGGYEQYF
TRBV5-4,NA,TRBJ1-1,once,TGTGCCAGCAGCTTGGGACGTGGGCAGGGAGGCACTGAAGCTTTCTTT,CASSLGRGQGGTEAFF
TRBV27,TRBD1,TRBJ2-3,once,TGTGCCAGCAGCCCGGGACAGGGGTACACAGATACGCAGTATTTT,CASSPGQGYTDTQYF
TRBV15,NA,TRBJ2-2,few,TGTGCCACCAGCAGAGATGGGACGAACACCGGGGAGCTGTTTTTT,CATSRDGTNTGELFF
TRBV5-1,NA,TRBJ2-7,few,TGCGCCAGCAGCTTGGTGGTCGGGCCCCAGCGTTGGCAGTACTTC,CASSLVVGPQRWQYF
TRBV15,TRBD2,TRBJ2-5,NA,TGTGCCACCAGCGGACTTCGGACTAGCGGTCAAGAGACCCAGTACTTC,CATSGLRTSGQETQYF
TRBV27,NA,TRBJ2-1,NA,TGTGCCAGCAGTCTGGGGGTTCGACGGGGTGAGCAGTTCTTC,CASSLGVRRGEQFF
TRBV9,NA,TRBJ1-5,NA,TGTGCCAGCAGCGTAGGGAGCCAGCCCCAGCATTTT,CASSVGSQPQHF
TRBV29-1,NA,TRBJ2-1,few,TGCAGCGTTCCAGGACACTTCTCCTACAATGAGCAGTTCTTC,CSVPGHFSYNEQFF
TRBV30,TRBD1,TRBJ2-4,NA,TGTGCCTGGAGTTCCGGGACAGCGGACATTCAGTACTTC,CAWSSGTADIQYF
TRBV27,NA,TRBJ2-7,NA,TGTGCCAGCAGTTTATCGCTGGGTTCCTACGAGCAGTACTTC,CASSLSLGSYEQYF
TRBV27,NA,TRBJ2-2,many,TGTGCCAGCAGTTTAGGTTATATCACCGGGGAGCTGTTTTTT,CASSLGYITGELFF
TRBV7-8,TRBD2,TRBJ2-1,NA,TGTGCCAGCAGCCGGACTAGCGGGGTAGAATCCTCCTACAATGAGCAGTTCTTC,CASSRTSGVESSYNEQFF
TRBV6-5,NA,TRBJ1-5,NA,TGTGCCAGCAGCCCCGAGGGCAACAGCTATCAGCCCCAGCATTTT,CASSPEGNSYQPQHF